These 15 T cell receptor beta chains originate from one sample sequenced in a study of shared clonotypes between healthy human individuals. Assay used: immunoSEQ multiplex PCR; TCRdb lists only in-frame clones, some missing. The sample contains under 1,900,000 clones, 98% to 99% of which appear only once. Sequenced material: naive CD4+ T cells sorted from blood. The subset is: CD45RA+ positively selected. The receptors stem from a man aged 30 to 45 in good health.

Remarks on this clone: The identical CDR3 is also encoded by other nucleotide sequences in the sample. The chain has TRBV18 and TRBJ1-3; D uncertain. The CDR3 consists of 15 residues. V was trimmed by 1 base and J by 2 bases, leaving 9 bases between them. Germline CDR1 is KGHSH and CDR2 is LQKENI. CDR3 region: CASSPLSGTGNTIYF. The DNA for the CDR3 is TGTGCCAGCTCACCACTGTCGGGTACTGGAAACACCATATATTTT.

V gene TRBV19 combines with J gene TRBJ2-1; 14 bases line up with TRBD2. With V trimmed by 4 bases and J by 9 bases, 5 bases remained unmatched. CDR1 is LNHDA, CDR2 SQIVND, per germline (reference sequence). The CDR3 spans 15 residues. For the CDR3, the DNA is TGTGCCAGTAGTAATCGGACTAGCGGGAGGAGTGAGCAGTTCTTC. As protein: CASSNRTSGRSEQFF. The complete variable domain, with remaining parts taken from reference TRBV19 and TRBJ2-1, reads DGGITQSPKYLFRKEGQNVTLSCEQNLNHDAMYWYRQDPGQGLRLIYYSQIVNDFQKGDIAEGYSVSREKKESFPLTVTSAQKNPTAFYLCASSNRTSGRSEQFFGPGTRLTVL.

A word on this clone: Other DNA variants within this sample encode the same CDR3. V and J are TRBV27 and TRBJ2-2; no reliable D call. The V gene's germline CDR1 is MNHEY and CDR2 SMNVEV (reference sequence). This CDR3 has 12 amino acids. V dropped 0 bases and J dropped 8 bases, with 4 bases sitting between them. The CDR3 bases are TGTGCCAGCAGTTTATCAGGGGGGGAGCTGTTTTTT. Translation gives CASSLSGGELFF.

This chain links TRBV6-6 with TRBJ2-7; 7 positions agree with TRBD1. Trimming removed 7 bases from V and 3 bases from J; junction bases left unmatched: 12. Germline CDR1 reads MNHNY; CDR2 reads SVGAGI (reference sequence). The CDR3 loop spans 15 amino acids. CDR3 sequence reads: CASTSTGTNFYEQYF. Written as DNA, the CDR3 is TGTGCCAGCACCTCGACAGGGACGAATTTCTACGAGCAGTACTTC.

CDR3 loop: CASRTSGRGDTQYF. CDR3 DNA sequence: TGTGCCAGCAGGACTAGCGGGAGAGGAGATACGCAGTATTTT. This rearrangement joins TRBV7-2 to TRBJ2-3; 12 bases map to TRBD2. V shed 6 bases, J shed 5 bases, and the junction held 3 bases outside the gene matches. The CDR3 totals 14 residues. The germline V gene encodes CDR1 SGHTA and CDR2 FQGNSA.

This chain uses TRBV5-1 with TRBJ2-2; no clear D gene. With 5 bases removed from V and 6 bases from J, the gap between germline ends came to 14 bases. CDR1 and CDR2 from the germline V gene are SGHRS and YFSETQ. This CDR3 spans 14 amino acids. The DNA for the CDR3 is TGCGCCAGCAGGTCGGTGACTGCCGCCGGGGAGCTGTTTTTT. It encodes CASRSVTAAGELFF.

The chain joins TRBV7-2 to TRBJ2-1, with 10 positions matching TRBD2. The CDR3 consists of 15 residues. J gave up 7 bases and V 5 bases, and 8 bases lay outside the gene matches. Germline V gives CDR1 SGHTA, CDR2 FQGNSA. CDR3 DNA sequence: TGTGCCAGCAGCCCCGGGCTAGCGGGAGCGAATGAGCAGTTCTTC. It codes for CASSPGLAGANEQFF.

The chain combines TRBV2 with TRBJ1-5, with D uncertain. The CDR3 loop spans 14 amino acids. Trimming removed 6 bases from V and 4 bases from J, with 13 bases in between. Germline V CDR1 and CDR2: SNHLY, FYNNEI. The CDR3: CASSHKRENQPQHF. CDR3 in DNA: TGTGCCAGCAGCCATAAGAGGGAGAATCAGCCCCAGCATTTT.

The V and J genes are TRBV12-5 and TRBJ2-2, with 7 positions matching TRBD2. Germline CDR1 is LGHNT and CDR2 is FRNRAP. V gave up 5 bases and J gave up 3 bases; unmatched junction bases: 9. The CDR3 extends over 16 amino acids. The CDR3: CASGASTSADTGELFF. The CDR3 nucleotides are TGTGCTAGTGGTGCCTCCACTAGCGCCGACACCGGGGAGCTGTTTTTT.

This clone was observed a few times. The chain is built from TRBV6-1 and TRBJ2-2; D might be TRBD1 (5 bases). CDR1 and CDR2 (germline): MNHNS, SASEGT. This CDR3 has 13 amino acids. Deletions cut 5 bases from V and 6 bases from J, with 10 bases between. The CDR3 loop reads CASSRTIPGELFF. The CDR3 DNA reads TGTGCCAGCAGTCGGACAATCCCCGGGGAGCTGTTTTTT.

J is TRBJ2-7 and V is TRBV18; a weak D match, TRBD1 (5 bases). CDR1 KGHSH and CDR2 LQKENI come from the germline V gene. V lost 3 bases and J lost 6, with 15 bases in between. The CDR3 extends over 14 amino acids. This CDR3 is CASSPTGGELEQYF. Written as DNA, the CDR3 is TGTGCCAGCTCACCTACAGGTGGAGAACTCGAGCAGTACTTC.

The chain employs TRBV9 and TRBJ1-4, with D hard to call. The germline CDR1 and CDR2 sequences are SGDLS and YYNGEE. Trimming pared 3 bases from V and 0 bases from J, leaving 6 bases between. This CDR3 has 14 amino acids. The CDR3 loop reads CASSEGATNEKLFF. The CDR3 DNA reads TGTGCCAGCAGCGAAGGCGCAACTAATGAAAAACTGTTTTTT.

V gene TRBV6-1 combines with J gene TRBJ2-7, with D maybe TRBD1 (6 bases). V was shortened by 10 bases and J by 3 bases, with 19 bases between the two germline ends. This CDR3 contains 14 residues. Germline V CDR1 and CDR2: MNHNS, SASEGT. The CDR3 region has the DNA TGTGCCACCTTACAGGGTCCGATCAGCTACGAGCAGTACTTC. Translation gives CATLQGPISYEQYF.

CDR3 in DNA: TGTGCCAGCAGTCTCTCCGGAGGGGACCGCGAGCAGTACTTC. Its translation: CASSLSGGDREQYF. The chain combines TRBV27 with TRBJ2-7; weak D call: TRBD2 (6 bases). Germline V gene sequence: CDR1 MNHEY, CDR2 SMNVEV (reference sequence). The germline V and J ends were trimmed by 5 bases and 6 bases, with 17 bases remaining between them. The CDR3 is 14 residues long.

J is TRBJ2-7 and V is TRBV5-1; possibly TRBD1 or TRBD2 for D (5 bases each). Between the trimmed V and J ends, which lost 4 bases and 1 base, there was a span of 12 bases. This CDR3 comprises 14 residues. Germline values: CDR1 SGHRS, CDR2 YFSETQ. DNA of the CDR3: TGCGCCAGCAGCCTTTCGGGGCAGTCCTACGAGCAGTACTTC. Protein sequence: CASSLSGQSYEQYF.